One and the same sample provided the 12 T cell receptor beta chains below, sequenced in a study of blood T cell repertoires in COVID-19. Profiled with immunoSEQ multiplex PCR; TCRdb holds only in-frame clones, not every one. The repertoire holds tens of thousands of clones, 65% to 80% seen once, with under 25% in the top ten. Sequencing was carried out using peripheral blood. The receptors come from a man younger than 40 with COVID-19, enrolled during active disease.

The DNA of the CDR3 is TGTGCCACCAGTGACCGCGGGCAGTCTGGAAACACCATATATTTT. Encoded protein: CATSDRGQSGNTIYF. This chain uses TRBV24-1 with TRBJ1-3; D unclear. V lost 4 bases and J 1 base, leaving 10 bases between the germline ends. Germline CDR1 is KGHDR and CDR2 is SFDVKD. The CDR3 covers 15 residues.

The V gene is TRBV27, the J gene TRBJ2-2; 15 nucleotides line up with TRBD2. The CDR3 consists of 17 residues. Germline CDR1 and CDR2: MNHEY and SMNVEV (reference sequence). The ends lost 8 bases at V and 6 bases at J; junction bases unmatched: 10. The CDR3 DNA sequence: TGTGCCAGCGCGTGGACTAGCGGGGGGGCCATGGCCGGGGAGCTGTTTTTT. It is translated as CASAWTSGGAMAGELFF.

This chain connects TRBV30 to TRBJ1-2; tentative D call: TRBD1 (5 bases). The length of the CDR3 is 12 residues. Germline V gives CDR1 GTSNPN, CDR2 SVGIG (reference sequence). The V end was cut by 8 bases, the J end by 2 bases, with 12 bases between. The CDR3 region is CALREGNYGYTF. CDR3 nucleotides: TGTGCCCTGAGGGAGGGGAACTATGGCTACACCTTC.

This clone turned up a few times. The rearrangement links TRBV5-4 to TRBJ1-1, with 8 bases aligning to TRBD1. CDR3 length: 14 residues. V lost 4 bases to trimming and J lost 1 base; unmatched junction nucleotides: 3. Germline lookup yields CDR1 SGHNT and CDR2 YYREEE (reference sequence). The CDR3 loop is CASSRGQGNTEAFF. DNA of the CDR3: TGTGCCAGCAGCCGCGGACAGGGGAACACTGAAGCTTTCTTT.

The chain recombines TRBV3-1 (or the pseudogene TRBV3-2) with TRBJ1-2; TRBD1 is a possible D gene (5 bases). This CDR3 spans 14 amino acids. V lost 0 bases and J lost 5, with 10 bases in between. Germline CDR1 reads LGHDT; CDR2 reads YNNKEL (reference sequence). The chain's CDR3 is CASSQDTGSYGYTF. CDR3 DNA sequence: TGTGCCAGCAGCCAAGACACAGGCTCGTATGGCTACACCTTC.

V usage is TRBV18 and J usage is TRBJ2-5; 9 bases match TRBD1. Per the germline V gene, CDR1 is KGHSH and CDR2 is LQKENI. This CDR3 is built from 14 residues. V lost 4 bases, J lost 3 bases, and 3 bases stayed unmatched. CDR3: CASSRRDREETQYF. CDR3 sequence (DNA): TGTGCCAGCTCACGACGGGACAGGGAAGAGACCCAGTACTTC.

In regard to this clone: Mismatch with germline at one junction end may stem from a read error. The chain recombines TRBV30 with TRBJ1-2, with D maybe TRBD1 (6 bases). The CDR3 is 13 amino acids. CDR1 and CDR2 (germline): GTSNPN, SVGIG (reference sequence). CDR3 DNA sequence: TGTGCCTGGAGTGGCACCGGGACACCGAAACCGGCCTTC. It yields the protein CAWSGTGTPKPAF. The complete variable domain, with remaining parts taken from reference TRBV30 and TRBJ1-2, reads SQTIHQWPATLVQPVGSPLSLECTVEGTSNPNLYWYRQAAGRGLQLLFYSVGIGQISSEVPQNLSASRPQDRQFILSSKKLLLSDSGFYLCAWSGTGTPKPAFGSGTRLTVV.

The chain couples TRBV9 to TRBJ2-7, with D tentatively TRBD1 (6 bases). Germline V lookup: CDR1 SGDLS, CDR2 YYNGEE. The CDR3 runs to 12 residues. V was clipped by 4 bases and J by 3 bases, with 8 bases between them. CDR3 sequence: CASSSQGYEQYF. CDR3 coding DNA: TGTGCCAGCAGCTCACAGGGCTACGAGCAGTACTTC.

This clone was detected once. The gene calls are TRBV30 and TRBJ2-2; D call uncertain. V was pared by 1 base and J by 5 bases, with 5 bases between. Germline loops: CDR1 GTSNPN, CDR2 SVGIG (reference sequence). The CDR3 runs to 12 residues. The CDR3 reads CAWSGVTGELFF. The CDR3 DNA reads as TGTGCCTGGAGTGGCGTTACCGGGGAGCTGTTTTTT.

The chain links TRBV19 to TRBJ2-2; 9 bases agree with TRBD2. With 1 base clipped from V and 5 bases from J, the junction kept 2 bases outside the gene matches. The CDR3 consists of 15 residues. Germline V gene sequence: CDR1 LNHDA, CDR2 SQIVND (reference sequence). This chain's CDR3 is CASSIVAGGTGELFF. The CDR3 DNA follows: TGTGCCAGTAGTATAGTGGCGGGGGGGACCGGGGAGCTGTTTTTT.

As DNA, the CDR3 is TGTGCCAGCAGTCCCACCGACTCCATTAACTATGGCTACACCTTC. This codes for CASSPTDSINYGYTF. This chain links TRBV27 with TRBJ1-2, with D uncertain. The CDR3 has 15 amino acids. CDR1 is MNHEY, CDR2 SMNVEV, per germline (reference sequence). Trimming took 5 bases from V and 1 from J, leaving 14 bases between them.

The V and J genes are TRBV5-5 and TRBJ1-3, with unresolved D. This CDR3 is 15 amino acids long. Per germline, CDR1 SGHKS and CDR2 YYEKEE (reference sequence). V was shortened by 1 base and J by 6 bases, with 14 bases between the two germline ends. The CDR3 DNA reads as TGTGCCAGCAGCTTGACGTGGGCTGAACCAAACACCATATATTTT. Translating gives CASSLTWAEPNTIYF. The whole variable domain, filled in from reference TRBV5-5 and TRBJ1-3, reads DAGVTQSPTHLIKTRGQQVTLRCSPISGHKSVSWYQQVLGQGPQFIFQYYEKEERGRGNFPDRFSARQFPNYSSELNVNALLLGDSALYLCASSLTWAEPNTIYFGEGSWLTVV.